The 23 T cell receptor beta chains given below trace back to one sample, sequenced in a study of lymphopenia after photon versus proton radiotherapy. Clones were sequenced by immunoSEQ multiplex PCR, and TCRdb holds only the in-frame ones, with some missing. This sample has 55,000 to 75,000 clones, with under 95% found just once. The specimen comprised peripheral blood, sampled from a patient treated with photon-based radiotherapy. Receptors were obtained from a woman between 65 and 79 years old with pancreatic cancer.

The V gene is TRBV7-9, the J gene TRBJ2-3, with 10 bases aligning to TRBD2. V shed 2 bases, J shed 5 bases, and the junction held 13 bases outside the gene matches. CDR3 size: 18 residues. Germline V gene sequence: CDR1 SEHNR, CDR2 FQNEAQ (reference sequence). The CDR3 is CASSLSISSGRGEDTQYF. CDR3 bases: TGTGCCAGCAGCTTAAGCATTTCTAGCGGGAGAGGGGAAGATACGCAGTATTTT.

The V and J genes are TRBV5-5 and TRBJ1-1; no definite D call. V gave up 0 bases and J gave up 10 bases, with 13 bases separating them. In germline, CDR1 is SGHKS, CDR2 YYEKEE (reference sequence). CDR3 length: 13 residues. The CDR3 sequence is CASSLAGNELAFF. The CDR3 DNA reads TGTGCCAGCAGCTTGGCGGGGAATGAATTAGCTTTCTTT.

The chain combines TRBV27 with TRBJ1-1; possibly TRBD1 for D (5 bases). Germline V gene lookup returns CDR1 MNHEY and CDR2 SMNVEV (reference sequence). This CDR3 region has 16 residues. The ends were cut back, 3 bases at V and 0 bases at J, with 14 bases in the middle. The CDR3: CASSFTLGGLNTEAFF. As DNA, the CDR3 is TGTGCCAGCAGTTTTACCCTCGGGGGTCTGAACACTGAAGCTTTCTTT.

This clone was recorded at least ten times. The rearrangement joins TRBV11-2 to TRBJ1-1; D remains unclear. CDR1 is SGHAT, CDR2 FQNNGV, per germline. The CDR3 spans 14 residues. The V gene lost 1 base and the J gene lost 7 bases, with 13 bases spanning the gap. Here the CDR3 DNA reads TGTGCCAGCAGCTTAGGTTGGGGAGCAGGTGAAGCTTTCTTT. Translated, it gives CASSLGWGAGEAFF.

V gene TRBV11-2 combines with J gene TRBJ1-3, with 9 bases matching TRBD1. Germline loops: CDR1 SGHAT, CDR2 FQNNGV. The V gene end was trimmed by 5 bases and the J gene end by 6 bases; junction bases not matched to a gene: 8. The CDR3 spans 15 residues. The CDR3 region is CASSEDRGLANTIYF. CDR3 nucleotides: TGTGCCAGCAGCGAGGACAGGGGTTTAGCAAACACCATATATTTT.

The chain joins TRBV19 to TRBJ1-2, with TRBD1 identical over 9 bases. V was pared by 9 bases and J by 6 bases, with 11 bases of the junction left unmatched. The CDR3 runs 14 residues. The germline V gene has CDR1 LNHDA and CDR2 SQIVND (reference sequence). CDR3 nucleotide sequence: TGTGCCAGCGCCTCCGGGACAGGGTTGGATGGCTACACCTTC. It codes for CASASGTGLDGYTF.

CDR3 coding DNA: TGTGCCAGTAGTATAGGGGGACCGAACACTGAAGCTTTCTTT. This gives the protein CASSIGGPNTEAFF. The chain employs TRBV19 and TRBJ1-1; maybe TRBD1 (5 bases). The V and J ends lost 1 base and 1 base respectively, with 7 bases between them. CDR1 and CDR2 from the germline V gene are LNHDA and SQIVND (reference sequence). The CDR3 totals 14 residues.

CDR3 DNA sequence: TGTGCCAGCAGTGCGGGCAGGCCTGCAACCTACGAGCAGTACTTC. It yields the protein CASSAGRPATYEQYF. This sequence joins TRBV6-1 and TRBJ2-7, with D hard to call. The CDR3 runs to 15 residues. The germline V gene encodes CDR1 MNHNS and CDR2 SASEGT. The ends were cut back, 4 bases at V and 2 bases at J, with 15 bases in the middle.

The rearrangement links TRBV5-1 to TRBJ2-7, with 13 nucleotides matching TRBD2. With V trimmed by 4 bases and J by 0 bases, 4 bases remained unmatched. There are 16 residues in the CDR3. Germline values: CDR1 SGHRS, CDR2 YFSETQ. The CDR3 bases are TGCGCCAGCAGCCCGGGACTAGCGGGGAGCTCCTACGAGCAGTACTTC. Protein: CASSPGLAGSSYEQYF.

The chain employs TRBV27 and TRBJ2-7; no clear D gene. Trimming took off 3 bases at V and 3 bases at J, with 12 bases between the two ends. Germline values: CDR1 MNHEY, CDR2 SMNVEV (reference sequence). The CDR3 is 14 residues long. CDR3 amino acids: CASSFRKGSYEQYF. CDR3 sequence (DNA): TGTGCCAGCAGTTTCCGGAAGGGTAGCTACGAGCAGTACTTC.

The chain links TRBV6-1 to TRBJ2-5; TRBD1 agrees at 11 bases. Per germline, CDR1 MNHNS and CDR2 SASEGT. The CDR3 covers 14 residues. Trimming removed 6 bases from V and 4 bases from J; junction bases left unmatched: 4. Here the CDR3 reads CASRGQGAGETQYF. In DNA, the CDR3 is TGTGCCAGCAGAGGACAGGGGGCGGGAGAGACCCAGTACTTC.

This chain uses TRBV7-6 with TRBJ2-5; D gene ambiguous. The CDR3 is 17 residues long. CDR1 and CDR2 (germline): SGHVS, FNYEAQ. V lost 3 bases and J 0 bases, leaving 17 bases between the germline ends. The CDR3 reads CASSFGPNPLYQETQYF. Here the CDR3 DNA reads TGTGCCAGCAGCTTTGGCCCAAACCCCCTGTACCAAGAGACCCAGTACTTC.

The chain recombines TRBV7-2 with TRBJ2-2; no clear D. The CDR3 sequence is 14 residues long. With 1 base removed from V and 5 bases from J, the gap between germline ends came to 8 bases. Per the germline V gene, CDR1 is SGHTA and CDR2 is FQGNSA. Here the CDR3 reads CASSLESRTGELFF. Written as DNA, the CDR3 is TGTGCCAGCAGCTTAGAGTCTAGGACCGGGGAGCTGTTTTTT.

The chain has TRBV7-9 and TRBJ1-3; D may be TRBD1 (6 bases). The CDR3 consists of 16 residues. The V gene's germline CDR1 is SEHNR and CDR2 FQNEAQ (reference sequence). Trimming pared 5 bases from V and 0 bases from J, leaving 14 bases between. CDR3 nucleotide sequence: TGTGCCAGCAGCGCTGGGGGGGCCTTCTCTGGAAACACCATATATTTT. Its protein product is CASSAGGAFSGNTIYF. Using reference TRBV7-9 and TRBJ1-3 for the parts outside the CDR3, the full variable domain is DTGVSQNPRHKITKRGQNVTFRCDPISEHNRLYWYRQTLGQGPEFLTYFQNEAQLEKSRLLSDRFSAERPKGSFSTLEIQRTEQGDSAMYLCASSAGGAFSGNTIYFGEGSWLTVV.

The chain's CDR3 is CATHAGLNEQYF. The DNA of the CDR3 is TGTGCCACCCATGCAGGGTTAAACGAGCAGTACTTC. The rearrangement links TRBV28 to TRBJ2-7; maybe TRBD1 (5 bases). Looked up from germline, CDR1 is MDHEN and CDR2 is SYDVKM. The CDR3 is made up of 12 amino acids. Trimming left V 10 bases short and J 5 bases short, with 15 bases between.

This chain uses TRBV30 with TRBJ1-5; D possibly corresponds to TRBD1 (5 bases). V lost 0 bases, J lost 1 base, and 10 bases lay in between. The CDR3 length is 15 residues. Germline values: CDR1 GTSNPN, CDR2 SVGIG (reference sequence). CDR3 DNA: TGTGCCTGGAGTGTAGGAGGGGCCAGCAATCAGCCCCAGCATTTT. Protein: CAWSVGGASNQPQHF.

This chain joins TRBV11-2 and TRBJ2-7; 11 bases align to TRBD1. V lost 6 bases to trimming and J lost 4 bases; unmatched junction nucleotides: 8. Germline CDR1 and CDR2: SGHAT and FQNNGV. This CDR3 has 15 residues. The CDR3 DNA is TGTGCCAGCAGACACCCGGGACAGGGGGGTTACGAGCAGTACTTC. Amino acids: CASRHPGQGGYEQYF.

The gene calls are TRBV30 and TRBJ2-5; 7 bases line up with TRBD1. The CDR3 has 12 amino acids. With V trimmed by 6 bases and J by 0 bases, 1 base remained unmatched. CDR1 is GTSNPN and CDR2 is SVGIG in the germline V gene (reference sequence). The CDR3 region has the DNA TGTGCCTGCGGACAGGACCAAGAGACCCAGTACTTC. This codes for CACGQDQETQYF.

The V call is TRBV7-3, the J call TRBJ2-5, with 10 bases fitting TRBD1. Germline loops: CDR1 SGHTA, CDR2 FQGTGA. V lost 6 bases to trimming and J lost 5 bases; unmatched junction nucleotides: 6. This CDR3 has 14 amino acids. CDR3 loop: CASSPTGGRETQYF. The DNA of the CDR3 is TGTGCCAGCAGTCCGACAGGGGGCCGGGAGACCCAGTACTTC.

The V call is TRBV18, the J call TRBJ1-6; 7 bases line up with TRBD1. The CDR3 consists of 14 residues. CDR1 is KGHSH, CDR2 LQKENI, per germline. With V trimmed by 5 bases and J by 7 bases, 5 bases remained unmatched. This CDR3 reads CASSGDSQNSPLHF. The CDR3 DNA is TGTGCCAGCTCAGGGGACAGCCAAAATTCACCCCTCCACTTT.

V gene TRBV6-5 combines with J gene TRBJ2-3; perhaps TRBD1 as D (5 bases). CDR1 and CDR2 from the germline V gene are MNHEY and SVGAGI. V was trimmed by 5 bases and J by 4 bases, leaving 16 bases between them. The CDR3 is made up of 15 amino acids. The CDR3 region has the DNA TGTGCCAGCAGTAACGGACAAACCTTCTCAGATACGCAGTATTTT. It specifies CASSNGQTFSDTQYF.

The chain recombines TRBV16 with TRBJ1-3; D uncertain. Germline CDR1 is KGHSY and CDR2 is FQNENV. V lost 4 bases and J 5 bases, leaving 12 bases between the germline ends. The CDR3 is 14 amino acids. The CDR3, as DNA: TGTGCCAGCAGCCCAACCTACAATAGAAACACCATATATTTT. It yields the protein CASSPTYNRNTIYF.

CDR3 nucleotides: TGTGCCAGCAGCCCGGACAGTACGGACAATCAGCCCCAGCATTTT. Protein product: CASSPDSTDNQPQHF. The chain is built from TRBV2 and TRBJ1-5; TRBD1 is a possible D gene (6 bases). Trimming took 6 bases from V and 3 from J, leaving 15 bases between them. Germline V gives CDR1 SNHLY, CDR2 FYNNEI. There are 15 residues in the CDR3.